The clone carrying this T cell receptor beta chain is a singleton in its sample. The source of the sample is a study of OX40 agonist ivuxolimab in advanced cancers. The method was immunoSEQ multiplex PCR; TCRdb's version includes in-frame clones alone and lacks a portion of them. The data show roughly 50,000 clones, about 82% seen once. Germline loops: CDR1 MNHNS, CDR2 SASEGT. Losses at the gene ends were 2 bases for V and 6 bases for J; bases not matched to a gene: 9. The CDR3 spans 15 residues. J is TRBJ2-7 and V is TRBV6-1, with TRBD1 matching over 8 bases. The sequencing here drew on CD4+ or CD8+ T cells sorted from blood, taken in a trial of the OX40 agonist ivuxolimab. This TCR was sampled from an adult with an advanced solid tumor such as melanoma, head and neck, liver or kidney cancer. The CDR3: CASSESGQGIREQYF. CDR3 nucleotides: TGTGCCAGCAGTGAATCTGGACAGGGTATCCGCGAGCAGTACTTC.